This T cell receptor beta chain was documented in a study of T cells after yellow fever vaccination. Study outcomes and limitations: There was a small share of clonotypes that showed up in both the CD4 and CD8 compartments.

With respect to this clonotype: Its target is unknown.

This CDR3 is built from 14 residues. V gave up 3 bases and J gave up 0 bases, with 9 bases separating them. Per the germline V gene, CDR1 is SGHTA and CDR2 is FQGNSA. TCRdb recomputed calls from the 5' RACE reads with MiXCR, one row per CDR3 protein. Of about 220,000 distinct CDR3 sequences listed, approximately 6.7% are singletons. This chain links TRBV7-2 with TRBJ2-7; D gene unclear. The receptor was derived from a man aged 25-45 years who received the YFV17D yellow fever vaccine. Sequences were derived from CD4+ T cells sorted from PBMCs, sampled on the day of the yellow fever booster vaccination. CDR3 amino acids: CASSFNRGSYEQYF. CDR3 in DNA: TGTGCCAGCAGCTTTAACCGCGGCTCCTACGAGCAGTACTTC.